These T cell receptor beta chains were read from a single sample in a study of blood T cell repertoires in COVID-19. Some clones are missing from TCRdb's copy, which holds only in-frame ones; the method was immunoSEQ multiplex PCR. The table has about 150,000 clones, roughly 84% seen once. The source material was peripheral blood. These receptors were taken from a woman in her forties or fifties with acute or convalescent COVID-19. CDR3s include the opening cysteine and the closing phenylalanine or tryptophan. Rows may omit the clone size; those that give it use once, few, many or a size class.

clone size,J gene,V gene,CDR3 protein
few,TRBJ2-7,TRBV9,CASSAYPGGEQYF
NA,TRBJ1-5,TRBV7-7,CASSLRGAPIGGNQPQHF
NA,TRBJ2-7,TRBV7-2,CASSFLPSVNYEQYF
NA,TRBJ1-2,TRBV19,CASTTQAAAYGYTF
NA,TRBJ2-7,TRBV5-4,CASSLAGTGPYEQYF
NA,TRBJ2-2,TRBV3-1/TRBV3-2,CASSLDNPPGELFF
NA,TRBJ1-6,TRBV6-5,CATVTGYSYNSPLHF
NA,TRBJ1-1,TRBV4-3,CASSLGSGTEAFF
NA,TRBJ2-5,TRBV6-5,CASRLSGGETQYF
NA,TRBJ2-1,TRBV10-1,CASSGTSGGPNEQFF
NA,TRBJ1-5,TRBV7-6,CASSLNRGSNQPQHF
NA,TRBJ2-3,TRBV28,CASSSGQGPDTQYF
NA,TRBJ2-5,TRBV10-3,CAISEGLAANQETQYF
NA,TRBJ2-2,TRBV5-3,CARSAATGHLTGELFF
NA,TRBJ2-7,TRBV3-1/TRBV3-2,CASSPMGAGPYEQYF
NA,TRBJ2-7,TRBV7-9,CASSPDGGYEQYF